The sequence of this T cell receptor (beta chain) was determined in a study of T cell responses to AZD1222 COVID-19 vaccine. V was shortened by 5 bases and J by 6 bases, with 23 bases between the two germline ends. The V gene's germline CDR1 is MGHDK and CDR2 SYGVNS. The CDR3 consists of 16 residues. Assay used: immunoSEQ multiplex PCR; TCRdb lists only in-frame clones, some missing. The repertoire holds about 110,000 clones, with around 84% as singletons. The rearrangement links TRBV25-1 to TRBJ2-7, with D possibly being TRBD2 (7 bases). The sample here was peripheral blood, taken on day 0 of AZD1222 vaccination. The sequence came from an adult in good health. The CDR3 DNA reads as TGTGCCAGCAGTTCCCTGGGGGGGCAGGGAGGGAGCGAGCAGTACTTC. The encoded protein is CASSSLGGQGGSEQYF.